These T cell receptor beta chains were read from a single sample in a study of blood T cell repertoires in COVID-19. The table came from immunoSEQ multiplex PCR; TCRdb's copy has only in-frame clones and leaves some out. The sample consists of over 35,000 clones, around 85% of them appearing once. The source material was peripheral blood. Receptors were obtained from a human donor with acute or convalescent COVID-19. The donor label of this sample is uncertain. Both conserved end residues are part of each CDR3. D genes are given only for firm matches. The size entry is marked missing in some rows and otherwise reads once, few, many or a size class.

clone size,V gene,J gene,D gene,CDR3 protein,CDR3 DNA
NA,TRBV9,TRBJ2-1,TRBD2,CASSVGVLAGGLGNEQFF,TGTGCCAGCAGCGTAGGTGTTCTAGCGGGAGGGCTGGGGAATGAGCAGTTCTTC
NA,TRBV6-1,TRBJ1-2,NA,CASSEAVTANYGYTF,TGTGCCAGCAGTGAAGCTGTGACAGCTAACTATGGCTACACCTTC
NA,TRBV4-1,TRBJ2-1,NA,CASSRAFTDEQFF,TGCGCCAGCAGCCGAGCTTTTACGGATGAGCAGTTCTTC
NA,TRBV5-1,TRBJ2-7,NA,CASSEDSSHSYEQYF,TGCGCCAGCAGCGAGGACAGCTCGCATTCCTACGAGCAGTACTTC
once,TRBV21-1,TRBJ1-2,NA,CASSKDDRGYGYTF,TGTGCCAGCAGCAAAGATGACAGGGGCTATGGCTACACCTTC
NA,TRBV10-1,TRBJ2-3,NA,CASPMEEDRSTDTQYF,TGCGCCAGCCCTATGGAGGAGGACAGAAGCACAGATACGCAGTATTTT
NA,TRBV27,TRBJ2-7,NA,CASSLSAGEHIHEQYF,TGTGCCAGCAGTTTGTCGGCAGGGGAGCACATCCACGAGCAGTACTTC
NA,TRBV30,TRBJ1-4,NA,CAWTRGFNEKLFF,TGTGCCTGGACAAGGGGGTTTAATGAAAAACTGTTTTTT
few,TRBV24-1,TRBJ2-3,TRBD1,CATSGTGASTDTQYF,TGTGCCACCAGTGGAACAGGGGCCTCCACAGATACGCAGTATTTT
NA,TRBV5-1,TRBJ2-2,TRBD2,CASSFLAGTNTGELFF,TGCGCCAGCAGCTTTCTAGCGGGGACCAACACCGGGGAGCTGTTTTTT
medium-sized,TRBV28,TRBJ2-3,NA,CASSPALGTDTQYF,TGTGCCAGCAGTCCCGCCCTAGGCACAGATACGCAGTATTTT
NA,TRBV19,TRBJ1-2,NA,CASSIFAGSNYGYTF,TGTGCCAGTAGTATTTTTGCAGGTTCTAACTATGGCTACACCTTC
NA,TRBV5-4,TRBJ1-2,TRBD1,CASSLVVGRQGGGYTF,TGTGCCAGCAGCTTGGTGGTTGGTCGACAGGGGGGAGGCTACACCTTC
NA,TRBV6-5,TRBJ1-2,NA,CASRERGFDGYTF,TGTGCCAGCAGGGAGAGGGGGTTCGATGGCTACACCTTC
NA,TRBV6-5,TRBJ2-7,NA,CASSYRREQYF,TGTGCCAGCAGTTACCGTCGCGAGCAGTACTTC
NA,TRBV19,TRBJ2-1,TRBD2,CASSPSGLAPHNEQFF,TGTGCCAGTAGTCCCTCGGGACTAGCACCCCACAATGAGCAGTTCTTC
NA,TRBV10-3,TRBJ1-3,NA,CAISPGGTGNTIYF,TGTGCCATCAGCCCGGGTGGCACTGGAAACACCATATATTTT
NA,TRBV4-1,TRBJ2-3,NA,CASSRGNTDTQYF,TGCGCCAGCAGCCGGGGCAACACAGATACGCAGTATTTT
once,TRBV11-2,TRBJ1-4,NA,CASRQFQGSEKLFF,TGTGCCAGCAGGCAATTTCAGGGATCTGAAAAACTGTTTTTT
NA,TRBV30,TRBJ1-2,NA,CAWRRGLGYTF,TGTGCCTGGAGGCGCGGGCTTGGCTACACCTTC
NA,TRBV7-2,TRBJ2-2,TRBD1,CASSLDRHPTGELFF,TGTGCCAGCAGCTTGGACAGGCACCCCACCGGGGAGCTGTTTTTT
NA,TRBV21-1,TRBJ2-7,NA,CASNLTEEIPYEQYF,TGTGCCAGCAACTTGACAGAAGAGATTCCCTACGAGCAGTACTTC
NA,TRBV7-2,TRBJ2-3,TRBD2,CASSVSGGVLGTQYF,TGTGCCAGCAGCGTTAGCGGGGGGGTGTTAGGGACGCAGTATTTT
NA,TRBV28,TRBJ2-4,TRBD1,CASYSTDRGAKNIQYF,TGTGCCAGTTACTCCACGGACAGGGGAGCCAAAAACATTCAGTACTTC
NA,TRBV5-1,TRBJ1-4,NA,CASSAGHATNEKLFF,TGCGCCAGCAGCGCAGGCCATGCAACTAATGAAAAACTGTTTTTT
NA,TRBV14,TRBJ1-1,TRBD1,CASSQDLRDRGWVTEAFF,TGTGCCAGCAGCCAAGATCTAAGGGACAGGGGTTGGGTGACTGAAGCTTTCTTT
NA,TRBV11-2,TRBJ1-3,TRBD1,CASSLLDRLGNTIYF,TGTGCCAGCAGCTTACTGGACAGGCTCGGAAACACCATATATTTT
NA,TRBV28,TRBJ2-7,TRBD1,CASSLRTGGAYEQYF,TGTGCCAGCAGTTTAAGGACAGGGGGGGCCTACGAGCAGTACTTC
NA,TRBV3-1/TRBV3-2,TRBJ2-1,NA,CASSRPGVEQFF,TGTGCCAGCAGCCGTCCAGGGGTTGAGCAGTTCTTC
NA,TRBV28,TRBJ1-2,TRBD1,CASSSGNPDRAGGYTF,TGTGCCAGCAGTTCCGGGAACCCGGACAGGGCAGGAGGCTACACCTTC
NA,TRBV6-6,TRBJ2-3,NA,CASNRENTDTQYF,TGTGCCAGCAACAGAGAGAACACAGATACGCAGTATTTT
NA,TRBV5-6,TRBJ2-4,TRBD1,CASSPTGAGAKNIQYF,TGTGCCAGCAGCCCGACAGGGGCTGGGGCCAAAAACATTCAGTACTTC
NA,TRBV28,TRBJ1-2,NA,CASSFLTPGGYNYGYTF,TGTGCCAGCAGTTTCCTAACCCCCGGAGGTTATAACTATGGCTACACCTTC
NA,TRBV30,TRBJ1-3,NA,CAWSVPGSSGNTIYF,TGTGCCTGGAGTGTACCGGGATCCTCTGGAAACACCATATATTTT
NA,TRBV30,TRBJ1-2,NA,CAWSVSGPSGGYTF,TGTGCCTGGAGTGTATCTGGCCCGTCGGGGGGCTACACCTTC
NA,TRBV19,TRBJ2-5,NA,CASISQETQYF,TGTGCCAGTATCTCCCAAGAGACCCAGTACTTC
NA,TRBV28,TRBJ1-3,TRBD1,CAHGTGGLFSGNTIYF,TGTGCCCACGGGACAGGGGGCCTTTTCTCTGGAAACACCATATATTTT
NA,TRBV18,TRBJ1-4,NA,CASSPPIRGGEKLFF,TGTGCCAGCTCACCACCGATCAGGGGTGGTGAAAAACTGTTTTTT
NA,TRBV5-5,TRBJ2-3,TRBD1,CASSLVGQVTDTQYF,TGTGCCAGCAGCTTGGTCGGACAGGTCACAGATACGCAGTATTTT
NA,TRBV6-5,TRBJ2-5,TRBD1,CASSSQGARAKETQYF,TGTGCCAGCAGTTCTCAGGGGGCCCGCGCCAAAGAGACCCAGTACTTC
NA,TRBV4-1,TRBJ2-7,NA,CASSQASLGLQKTYEQYF,TGCGCCAGCAGCCAAGCCTCCTTGGGCCTACAAAAGACCTACGAGCAGTACTTC
few,TRBV5-1,TRBJ1-1,TRBD1,CASSLAPGQGSGTEAFF,TGCGCCAGCAGCTTGGCGCCGGGACAGGGGTCGGGGACTGAAGCTTTCTTT
NA,TRBV19,TRBJ2-5,TRBD2,CASSPNETSTQETQYF,TGTGCCAGTAGTCCCAACGAGACTAGCACCCAAGAGACCCAGTACTTC
NA,TRBV28,TRBJ2-1,TRBD1,CASSDPGQGTSEQFF,TGTGCCAGCAGTGACCCGGGACAGGGCACAAGTGAGCAGTTCTTC
NA,TRBV14,TRBJ2-3,TRBD1,CASSLRDRGTDTQYF,TGTGCCAGCAGCCTCCGGGACAGAGGCACAGATACGCAGTATTTT
NA,TRBV3-1/TRBV3-2,TRBJ1-6,NA,CASSPNGANSPLHF,TGTGCCAGCAGCCCCAATGGGGCTAATTCACCCCTCCACTTT
NA,TRBV10-3,TRBJ1-2,TRBD1,CAISEPGTGGFGYTF,TGTGCCATCAGTGAGCCCGGGACAGGGGGCTTTGGCTACACCTTC
NA,TRBV2,TRBJ2-1,TRBD2,CAKQRETQYNEQFF,TGTGCCAAACAGCGGGAGACCCAATACAATGAGCAGTTCTTC
NA,TRBV3-1/TRBV3-2,TRBJ1-3,NA,CASSPARGAYNTIYF,TGTGCCAGCAGCCCCGCCCGGGGGGCATACAACACCATATATTTT
NA,TRBV19,TRBJ2-2,NA,CASKARTGELFF,TGTGCCAGTAAAGCGAGGACCGGGGAGCTGTTTTTT
NA,TRBV10-3,TRBJ2-1,TRBD2,CAISETSGRANEQFF,TGTGCCATCAGTGAGACTAGCGGGAGGGCCAATGAGCAGTTCTTC
NA,TRBV6-5,TRBJ1-6,NA,CASSADSSYNSPLHF,TGTGCCAGCAGCGCCGACAGCTCCTATAATTCACCCCTCCACTTT
NA,TRBV11-2,TRBJ2-3,TRBD2,CASSLRSGTSLSTDTQYF,TGTGCCAGCAGCTTACGAAGCGGGACTAGCCTTAGCACAGATACGCAGTATTTT